A selection of T cell receptor beta chains follows, all from one sample in a study of OX40 agonist ivuxolimab in advanced cancers. Repertoires were generated with immunoSEQ multiplex PCR, while TCRdb's copy carries only in-frame clones and drops some. The sample carries 15,000 to 20,000 clones, 86% recorded once. The source was CD4+ or CD8+ T cells sorted from blood, collected in a trial of the OX40 agonist ivuxolimab. The source of these receptors is an adult with an advanced solid tumor such as melanoma, head and neck, liver or kidney cancer. Each CDR3 is given with its conserved first and last residue. A D gene is named only where the DNA matches it firmly. Some rows mark clone size as missing; the rest say once, few, many or name a class of expanded clone.

size: NA; D: NA; J: TRBJ1-2; V: TRBV30; DNA: TGTGCCTGCCAAAGCAAGGGAACTGGCTACACCTTC; CDR3: CACQSKGTGYTF
size: NA; D: NA; J: TRBJ2-2; V: TRBV28; DNA: TGTGCCAGCAGTTTATTAAGGCGGGATCACACCGGGGAGCTGTTTTTT; CDR3: CASSLLRRDHTGELFF
size: once; D: NA; J: TRBJ1-1; V: TRBV6-1; DNA: TGTGCCAGCAGTGCCACGAGGGCCACTGAAGCTTTCTTT; CDR3: CASSATRATEAFF
size: NA; D: NA; J: TRBJ1-2; V: TRBV5-6; DNA: TGTGCCAGCAGCTTGGGTCCCGGGACGTCCTATGGCTACACCTTC; CDR3: CASSLGPGTSYGYTF
size: few; D: NA; J: TRBJ2-3; V: TRBV27; DNA: TGTGCCACCCCTCACGAGGGGGTTAGCACAGATACGCAGTATTTT; CDR3: CATPHEGVSTDTQYF
size: once; D: NA; J: TRBJ2-2; V: TRBV15; DNA: TGTGCCACCAGCAGTCTGGGGGCTGCCTTGGGGGAGCTGTTTTTT; CDR3: CATSSLGAALGELFF
size: NA; D: TRBD1; J: TRBJ1-6; V: TRBV27; DNA: TGTGCCAGCAGCCAAGGGACAGGGCTGTATTCACCCCTCCACTTT; CDR3: CASSQGTGLYSPLHF
size: NA; D: NA; J: TRBJ2-1; V: TRBV2; DNA: TGTGCCAGCAGTGAAGTCCCCCGCCACGACAATGAGCAGTTCTTC; CDR3: CASSEVPRHDNEQFF
size: NA; D: NA; J: TRBJ2-1; V: TRBV7-9; DNA: TGTGCCAGCAGTCCAAGCCGGGGGAGCTCCTACAATGAGCAGTTCTTC; CDR3: CASSPSRGSSYNEQFF
size: NA; D: NA; J: TRBJ1-3; V: TRBV14; DNA: TGTGCCAGCAGCCATCAAGGGGGTAGTGGAAACACCATATATTTT; CDR3: CASSHQGGSGNTIYF
size: large; D: NA; J: TRBJ1-4; V: TRBV19; DNA: TGTGCCAGTGGTGAGGTCAGAGGTGGAGGTGGGGAAAAACTGTTTTTT; CDR3: CASGEVRGGGGEKLFF
size: NA; D: NA; J: TRBJ1-2; V: TRBV29-1; DNA: TGCAGCGTTGGCTCAGGGCCCTATGGCTACACCTTC; CDR3: CSVGSGPYGYTF
size: once; D: NA; J: TRBJ2-3; V: TRBV5-1; DNA: TGCGCCAGCAGCTTGTTCCGGGAGACAGATACGCAGTATTTT; CDR3: CASSLFRETDTQYF
size: NA; D: TRBD1; J: TRBJ1-5; V: TRBV6-1; DNA: TGTGCCAGCAGTGAATTTGGGACAGGGGTTAGCAATCAGCCCCAGCATTTT; CDR3: CASSEFGTGVSNQPQHF
size: NA; D: TRBD2; J: TRBJ2-7; V: TRBV6-5; DNA: TGTGCCAGCAGTTACTCCGTCCCCCGGGGAGGGGAGCAGTACTTC; CDR3: CASSYSVPRGGEQYF
size: NA; D: NA; J: TRBJ2-7; V: TRBV27; DNA: TGTGCCACCGGCGTACAGAGACTCTACGAGCAGTACTTC; CDR3: CATGVQRLYEQYF
size: medium-sized; D: NA; J: TRBJ2-3; V: TRBV11-2; DNA: TGTGCCAGCAGCTTGGGGTCAGGGGCAGATACGCAGTATTTT; CDR3: CASSLGSGADTQYF
size: NA; D: TRBD1; J: TRBJ1-5; V: TRBV30; DNA: TGTGCCTGCGAAACAGGGGTAGGTCAGCCCCAGCATTTT; CDR3: CACETGVGQPQHF
size: NA; D: TRBD2; J: TRBJ2-7; V: TRBV4-1; DNA: TGCGCCAGCAGCCCAGATCGGGGGGTTTACTACGAGCAGTACTTC; CDR3: CASSPDRGVYYEQYF
size: NA; D: NA; J: TRBJ2-7; V: TRBV5-6; DNA: TGTGCCAGCAGCTTGGATGGTGGGAACAACGAGCAGTACTTC; CDR3: CASSLDGGNNEQYF
size: NA; D: NA; J: TRBJ1-5; V: TRBV30; DNA: TGTGCCTGGAGTTCGGGTAGCAATCAGCCCCAGCATTTT; CDR3: CAWSSGSNQPQHF
size: NA; D: TRBD2; J: TRBJ2-7; V: TRBV11-2; DNA: TGTGCCAGCAGCCCCACGGGACTAGCGGAAACCTACGAGCAGTACTTC; CDR3: CASSPTGLAETYEQYF
size: NA; D: TRBD2; J: TRBJ2-2; V: TRBV27; DNA: TGTGCCAGCAGTTTGAGCGGGGGGGTCTTTAACACCGGGGAGCTGTTTTTT; CDR3: CASSLSGGVFNTGELFF
size: NA; D: NA; J: TRBJ1-3; V: TRBV9; DNA: TGTGCCAGCAGCGCGCCAGGGGAAAACACCATATATTTT; CDR3: CASSAPGENTIYF
size: NA; D: NA; J: TRBJ2-5; V: TRBV10-3; DNA: TGTGCCATCAGTGACCCTCCCGGGGGTGAGACCCAGTACTTC; CDR3: CAISDPPGGETQYF
size: NA; D: NA; J: TRBJ2-7; V: TRBV4-1; DNA: TGCGCCAGCAGCCAAGGGGCGGTGAACTACGAGCAGTACTTC; CDR3: CASSQGAVNYEQYF
size: once; D: NA; J: TRBJ1-1; V: TRBV29-1; DNA: TGCAGCGTTGGGGTAGGGAGCGGGGACACTGAAGCTTTCTTT; CDR3: CSVGVGSGDTEAFF
size: NA; D: TRBD2; J: TRBJ2-2; V: TRBV30; DNA: TGTGCCTGGGGGGCTTTCGGGGAGGGCACCGGGGAGCTGTTTTTT; CDR3: CAWGAFGEGTGELFF
size: NA; D: NA; J: TRBJ2-7; V: TRBV7-9; DNA: TGTGCCAGCAGCTTCGAGGACGGGCAGTACTTC; CDR3: CASSFEDGQYF
size: NA; D: NA; J: TRBJ1-2; V: TRBV4-1; DNA: TGCGCCAGCAGCCAAGATCGGGGCAACTATGGCTACACCTTC; CDR3: CASSQDRGNYGYTF
size: NA; D: NA; J: TRBJ2-1; V: TRBV5-4; DNA: TGTGCCAGCAGCTTGAAACAGCTTGGTTCTTGGGGAGTCTTC; CDR3: CASSLKQLGSWGVF
size: once; D: NA; J: TRBJ2-2; V: TRBV5-6; DNA: TGTGCCAGCAGCTTTGGGACTCCAAACACCGGGGAGCTGTTTTTT; CDR3: CASSFGTPNTGELFF
size: NA; D: NA; J: TRBJ2-3; V: TRBV18; DNA: TGTGCCAGCTCACCACCGCGCCATACGCAGTATTTT; CDR3: CASSPPRHTQYF
size: NA; D: NA; J: TRBJ2-3; V: TRBV16; DNA: TGTGCCAGCAGCCAACTCGGGCTGGGCGAACTAACAGATACGCAGTATTTT; CDR3: CASSQLGLGELTDTQYF